The entry below describes one TCR beta chain. Sequencing used immunoSEQ multiplex PCR; TCRdb keeps in-frame clones, though not all of them. This repertoire shows roughly 32,000 clones, 70% to 90% found once; its top ten account for around 13%. The CDR3 sequence is 17 residues long. V gave up 0 bases and J gave up 6 bases, with 19 bases separating them. CDR1 and CDR2 (germline): SGHDN, FVKESK. This entry is derived from a study of regulatory and conventional T cells in RAG deficiency. Separately, the same data were catalogued under a study of regulatory T cells. That source adds: Primers: 52 TRBV forward and 13 TRBJ reverse.

Material: CD8+ T cells sorted from blood. This clonotype was obtained from a human donor in good health. The chain links TRBV14 to TRBJ2-3, with D unresolved. The CDR3 bases are TGTGCCAGCAGCCAAGATTCGACCCCAAACCCCATCGATACGCAGTATTTT. Amino acid sequence: CASSQDSTPNPIDTQYF.